Listed below are T cell receptor beta chains from one sample, sequenced in a study of T cells in Graves' hyperthyroidism and ophthalmopathy. TCRdb analysed the multiplex PCR reads with MiXCR anew, one entry per CDR3 protein. The sample lists 550,000 to 650,000 distinct CDR3 sequences, about 15% seen once, with roughly 6.2% in the top ten. Sequenced input: blood. These receptors were collected from a young woman with Graves' hyperthyroidism that later progressed to Graves' ophthalmopathy. CDR3s include the opening cysteine and the closing phenylalanine or tryptophan. D genes are given only for firm matches. Not every row has a clone size; where given, it reads once, few, many or a size class.

V gene: TRBV20-1
clone size: many
J gene: TRBJ1-2
D gene: TRBD1
CDR3 DNA: TGCAGTGCTAGTATGACAGGGAACTATGGCTACACCTTC
CDR3 protein: CSASMTGNYGYTF

V gene: TRBV12-3/TRBV12-4
clone size: -
J gene: TRBJ1-2
D gene: -
CDR3 DNA: TGTGCCAGCAGTTGGGATCGAGGCTATGGCTACACCTTC
CDR3 protein: CASSWDRGYGYTF

V gene: TRBV7-2
clone size: many
J gene: TRBJ2-3
D gene: -
CDR3 DNA: TGTGCCAGCAGCTTAGGGCTCACAGATACGCAGTATTTT
CDR3 protein: CASSLGLTDTQYF

V gene: TRBV2
clone size: many
J gene: TRBJ1-2
D gene: -
CDR3 DNA: TGTGCCAGCAGTGGAGTTGGCATAAACTATGGCTACACCTTC
CDR3 protein: CASSGVGINYGYTF

V gene: TRBV3-1
clone size: many
J gene: TRBJ2-5
D gene: -
CDR3 DNA: TGTGCCAGCAGCCAAGACAGGCAAGAGACCCAGTACTTC
CDR3 protein: CASSQDRQETQYF

V gene: TRBV20-1
clone size: -
J gene: TRBJ1-5
D gene: -
CDR3 DNA: TGCAGCTTAGAGAGTCGGGAGAGCCCCAATCAGCCCCAGCATTTT
CDR3 protein: CSLESRESPNQPQHF

V gene: TRBV20-1
clone size: -
J gene: TRBJ2-1
D gene: TRBD1
CDR3 DNA: TGCAGTGCCCCGCAGGGGGCTTCCTACAATGAGCAGTTCTTC
CDR3 protein: CSAPQGASYNEQFF

V gene: TRBV4-1
clone size: -
J gene: TRBJ2-5
D gene: TRBD1
CDR3 DNA: TGCGCCAGCAGCCCCGGACAGGGGGCGTTTGGAGAGACCCAGTACTTC
CDR3 protein: CASSPGQGAFGETQYF

V gene: TRBV2
clone size: many
J gene: TRBJ2-1
D gene: -
CDR3 DNA: TGTGCCAGCAGCGGGAGCCAGGGGAATGAGCAGTTCTTC
CDR3 protein: CASSGSQGNEQFF

V gene: TRBV10-3
clone size: -
J gene: TRBJ2-7
D gene: -
CDR3 DNA: TGTGCCATCAGTGAGTGGAGCTACGAGCAGTACTTC
CDR3 protein: CAISEWSYEQYF

V gene: TRBV29-1
clone size: many
J gene: TRBJ2-1
D gene: TRBD2
CDR3 DNA: TGCAGCGTTGCTGGGACTAGCGAGAACAATGAGCAGTTCTTC
CDR3 protein: CSVAGTSENNEQFF

V gene: TRBV19
clone size: few
J gene: TRBJ1-4
D gene: -
CDR3 DNA: TGTGCCAGTAGGGAACAGGTCCTTAATGAAAAACTGTTTTTT
CDR3 protein: CASREQVLNEKLFF

V gene: TRBV2
clone size: many
J gene: TRBJ2-3
D gene: -
CDR3 DNA: TGTGCCAGCAGCGTGGAGGGATCTGCAGATACGCAGTATTTT
CDR3 protein: CASSVEGSADTQYF

V gene: TRBV20-1
clone size: many
J gene: TRBJ2-1
D gene: TRBD2
CDR3 DNA: TGCAGTGCTAGCCTGTACACCGGGACTAGCGGGACTAATGAGCAGTTCTTC
CDR3 protein: CSASLYTGTSGTNEQFF

V gene: TRBV6-5
clone size: -
J gene: TRBJ1-4
D gene: TRBD1
CDR3 DNA: TGTGCCAGCAGTTACGGGGGACAGAGGTTAGGTGGAGAAAAACTGTTTTTT
CDR3 protein: CASSYGGQRLGGEKLFF

V gene: TRBV20-1
clone size: few
J gene: TRBJ2-5
D gene: -
CDR3 DNA: TGCAGTGCCTTCGGGGACGGTCAGCAAGAGACCCAGTACTTC
CDR3 protein: CSAFGDGQQETQYF

V gene: TRBV10-3
clone size: many
J gene: TRBJ1-6
D gene: TRBD1
CDR3 DNA: TGTGCCACCAGGGGGCAGGTTGAGTCCTATAATTCACCCCTCCACTTT
CDR3 protein: CATRGQVESYNSPLHF

V gene: TRBV19
clone size: -
J gene: TRBJ2-1
D gene: TRBD2
CDR3 DNA: TGTGCCAGTAGTATGGAAGCGGGGTTCAACAATGAGCAGTTCTTC
CDR3 protein: CASSMEAGFNNEQFF

V gene: TRBV20-1
clone size: few
J gene: TRBJ1-1
D gene: TRBD1
CDR3 DNA: TGCAGTGCTAGGCCGGGACAGGGGGCAGGCACTGAAGCTTTCTTT
CDR3 protein: CSARPGQGAGTEAFF

V gene: TRBV9
clone size: many
J gene: TRBJ1-1
D gene: TRBD1
CDR3 DNA: TGTGCCAGCAGCGGACTTACGACAGGGGTGGGGACTGAAGCTTTCTTT
CDR3 protein: CASSGLTTGVGTEAFF

V gene: TRBV6-1
clone size: many
J gene: TRBJ2-1
D gene: -
CDR3 DNA: TGTGCCAGCCACCTGGCTGGGAGCTCCTACAATGAGCAGTTCTTC
CDR3 protein: CASHLAGSSYNEQFF

V gene: TRBV2
clone size: few
J gene: TRBJ1-4
D gene: -
CDR3 DNA: -
CDR3 protein: CASSSPGQGRLKNCFF

V gene: TRBV27
clone size: many
J gene: TRBJ1-2
D gene: TRBD1
CDR3 DNA: TGTGCCACCGCGGACAGGAACTATGGCTACACCTTC
CDR3 protein: CATADRNYGYTF

V gene: TRBV19
clone size: few
J gene: TRBJ2-2
D gene: -
CDR3 DNA: TGTGCCAGTAGTCCTTCCCCGGACAGGAACACCGGGGAGCTGTTTTTT
CDR3 protein: CASSPSPDRNTGELFF

V gene: TRBV20-1
clone size: -
J gene: TRBJ2-1
D gene: -
CDR3 DNA: TGCAGTGCTAGAGATTTCCGGGAGAGCTCCTACAATGAGCAGTTCTTC
CDR3 protein: CSARDFRESSYNEQFF

V gene: TRBV7-9
clone size: -
J gene: TRBJ2-5
D gene: -
CDR3 DNA: TGTGCCAGCCGCCCTGGGGACATTTGGAAGACCCAGTACTTC
CDR3 protein: CASRPGDIWKTQYF

V gene: TRBV5-6
clone size: -
J gene: TRBJ2-1
D gene: TRBD2
CDR3 DNA: TGTGCCAGCAGCTTGGGGGTAGCGGGAGGGGGGAGAGACTACAATGAGCAGTTCTTC
CDR3 protein: CASSLGVAGGGRDYNEQFF

V gene: TRBV6-2/TRBV6-3
clone size: -
J gene: TRBJ2-7
D gene: -
CDR3 DNA: TGTGCCAGCAGTTACTTGCAGGGGCGGGAGCAGTACTTC
CDR3 protein: CASSYLQGREQYF

V gene: TRBV19
clone size: few
J gene: TRBJ2-7
D gene: -
CDR3 DNA: TGTGCCAGTAGAAGGCCAGGCGGGGGCGAACACGAGCAGTACTTC
CDR3 protein: CASRRPGGGEHEQYF

V gene: TRBV20-1
clone size: many
J gene: TRBJ2-1
D gene: TRBD1
CDR3 DNA: TGCAGTGCCCACCCCGGGACAGGTGTCGACAATGAGCAGTTCTTC
CDR3 protein: CSAHPGTGVDNEQFF

V gene: TRBV20-1
clone size: -
J gene: TRBJ2-7
D gene: -
CDR3 DNA: TGCAGTGCTACAAGGGACGGTTCCTACGAGCAGTACTTC
CDR3 protein: CSATRDGSYEQYF

V gene: TRBV20-1
clone size: few
J gene: TRBJ2-5
D gene: -
CDR3 DNA: TGCAGTGCTCCTCCGGGACCGAACCAAGAGACCCAGTACTTC
CDR3 protein: CSAPPGPNQETQYF

V gene: TRBV2
clone size: many
J gene: TRBJ1-1
D gene: TRBD1
CDR3 DNA: TGTGCCAGCTTGGGACAGGCCATCACTGAAGCTTTCTTT
CDR3 protein: CASLGQAITEAFF

V gene: TRBV28
clone size: many
J gene: TRBJ2-1
D gene: TRBD2
CDR3 DNA: TGTGCCAGCAGTTTTGGTCTAGCGGGAGTAAAAAGTGAGCAGTTCTTC
CDR3 protein: CASSFGLAGVKSEQFF

V gene: TRBV25-1
clone size: many
J gene: TRBJ2-1
D gene: -
CDR3 DNA: TGTGCCAGCAGTAGAGGGGGCGGGAGCACAAATGAGCAGTTCTTC
CDR3 protein: CASSRGGGSTNEQFF

V gene: TRBV11-3
clone size: many
J gene: TRBJ1-2
D gene: -
CDR3 DNA: TGTGCCAGCCGCGCTCGGGGCTATGGCTACACCTTC
CDR3 protein: CASRARGYGYTF

V gene: TRBV9
clone size: -
J gene: TRBJ1-4
D gene: -
CDR3 DNA: TGTGCCAGCAGCGCAGTGGCAAGGAATGAAAAACTGTTTTTT
CDR3 protein: CASSAVARNEKLFF

V gene: TRBV27
clone size: -
J gene: TRBJ2-2
D gene: -
CDR3 DNA: TGTGCCAGCGCCCAAGTAGGAGGGAATACGAACACCGGGGAGCTGTTTTTT
CDR3 protein: CASAQVGGNTNTGELFF

V gene: TRBV6-1
clone size: few
J gene: TRBJ2-2
D gene: -
CDR3 DNA: TGTGCCAGCAGGGGAAGGGTCGGGGAGCTGTTTTTT
CDR3 protein: CASRGRVGELFF

V gene: TRBV6-6
clone size: many
J gene: TRBJ2-7
D gene: -
CDR3 DNA: TGTGCCAGCAGTTACTCAGGGGGCGGGGGACTACCACATATTTACGAGCAGTACTTC
CDR3 protein: CASSYSGGGGLPHIYEQYF

V gene: TRBV18
clone size: -
J gene: TRBJ1-6
D gene: TRBD1
CDR3 DNA: TGTGCCAGCTCACCACGTCAGGGGACAGATAATTCACCCCTCCACTTT
CDR3 protein: CASSPRQGTDNSPLHF

V gene: TRBV11-2
clone size: many
J gene: TRBJ2-5
D gene: TRBD1
CDR3 DNA: TGTGCCAGCAGCACCGGGACAGAAGAGACCCAGTACTTC
CDR3 protein: CASSTGTEETQYF

V gene: TRBV28
clone size: many
J gene: TRBJ2-1
D gene: TRBD2
CDR3 DNA: TGTGCCAGCAGTTCATCCGGGACTAGCGGGAGTATTGAGCAGTTCTTC
CDR3 protein: CASSSSGTSGSIEQFF

V gene: TRBV6-2/TRBV6-3
clone size: -
J gene: TRBJ2-1
D gene: TRBD2
CDR3 DNA: TGTGCCAGCAGTCCCGATGGGGGAGGGCCACTTGAGCAGTTCTTC
CDR3 protein: CASSPDGGGPLEQFF

V gene: TRBV11-3
clone size: many
J gene: TRBJ2-5
D gene: TRBD1
CDR3 DNA: TGTGCCAGCAGCCTCGGGACAGCCGGGGAGACCCAGTACTTC
CDR3 protein: CASSLGTAGETQYF

V gene: TRBV5-1
clone size: many
J gene: TRBJ1-2
D gene: -
CDR3 DNA: TGCGCCAGCAGACCAGGCTTTTTGAGAGAAGACGGCTACACCTTC
CDR3 protein: CASRPGFLREDGYTF

V gene: TRBV6-1
clone size: many
J gene: TRBJ1-3
D gene: -
CDR3 DNA: TGTGCCAGCAACGGGTACTCTGGAAACACCATATATTTT
CDR3 protein: CASNGYSGNTIYF

V gene: TRBV30
clone size: many
J gene: TRBJ1-1
D gene: -
CDR3 DNA: TGTGCCTGGAGGCTGTCGCCGGTGGCTTTCTTT
CDR3 protein: CAWRLSPVAFF

V gene: TRBV7-9
clone size: -
J gene: TRBJ1-3
D gene: -
CDR3 DNA: TGTGCCAGCAGCCAAATCGGGGCGTATAACACCATATATTTT
CDR3 protein: CASSQIGAYNTIYF

V gene: TRBV5-4
clone size: few
J gene: TRBJ2-2
D gene: TRBD2
CDR3 DNA: TGTGCCAGCAGCGGGGGACTAGCGGGAGTCCCCGGGGAGCTGTTTTTT
CDR3 protein: CASSGGLAGVPGELFF

V gene: TRBV5-1
clone size: many
J gene: TRBJ2-1
D gene: -
CDR3 DNA: TGCGCCAGCAGCTTGGCCGTTATCGTCGGTGAGCAGTTCTTC
CDR3 protein: CASSLAVIVGEQFF

V gene: TRBV18
clone size: -
J gene: TRBJ1-5
D gene: TRBD1
CDR3 DNA: TGTGCCAGCTCACCACCGGGGACAGGGCCTAATCAGCCCCAGCATTTT
CDR3 protein: CASSPPGTGPNQPQHF

V gene: TRBV15
clone size: many
J gene: TRBJ2-5
D gene: -
CDR3 DNA: TGTGCCACCAGCAGCTACGGGGGCCAAGAGACCCAGTACTTC
CDR3 protein: CATSSYGGQETQYF

V gene: TRBV24-1
clone size: many
J gene: TRBJ2-3
D gene: TRBD1
CDR3 DNA: TGTGCCACCAGTGGTCCGGGACAGGGCGGTTGGGATACGCAGTATTTT
CDR3 protein: CATSGPGQGGWDTQYF

V gene: TRBV28
clone size: -
J gene: TRBJ2-5
D gene: TRBD2
CDR3 DNA: TGTGCCAGCAGTCAGACTAGCGGGAGGAGGGGAGAGACCCAGTACTTC
CDR3 protein: CASSQTSGRRGETQYF

V gene: TRBV12-5
clone size: many
J gene: TRBJ2-1
D gene: TRBD1
CDR3 DNA: TGTGCTAGTGGTGGGACAGGCGGTTACAATGAGCAGTTCTTC
CDR3 protein: CASGGTGGYNEQFF

V gene: TRBV5-1
clone size: many
J gene: TRBJ2-3
D gene: -
CDR3 DNA: TGCGCCAGCAGCGGGGAGGATCCCTCAGATACGCAGTATTTT
CDR3 protein: CASSGEDPSDTQYF

V gene: TRBV12-3/TRBV12-4
clone size: many
J gene: TRBJ1-5
D gene: -
CDR3 DNA: TGTGCCAGCACCTCCCGGGGGGATACTCAGCCCCAGCATTTT
CDR3 protein: CASTSRGDTQPQHF

V gene: TRBV7-2
clone size: many
J gene: TRBJ1-3
D gene: -
CDR3 DNA: TGTGCCAGCAGCTATTCGGGGGGTTATTCTGGAAACACCATATATTTT
CDR3 protein: CASSYSGGYSGNTIYF